A single T cell receptor (beta chain) is shown here with its context. V was clipped by 0 bases and J by 0 bases; unmatched bases: 13. This CDR3 is built from 20 residues. Germline V gene data show CDR1 as SGDLS and CDR2 as YYNGEE. This sample was taken from a study of control samples from healthy donors and cancer patients. Sequencing was performed with immunoSEQ multiplex PCR; in TCRdb, only in-frame clones are kept and a portion is missing. The table lists some 250,000 clones, almost 85% of them singletons. This clonotype was sampled from an older woman with lung cancer. The rearrangement uses TRBV9 and TRBJ2-3; 10 bases line up with TRBD2. The source material was PBMCs. CDR3 in amino acids: CASSVGFGASGGLSTDTQYF. CDR3 bases: TGTGCCAGCAGCGTAGGGTTTGGGGCTAGCGGGGGCCTTAGCACAGATACGCAGTATTTT.